This TCR beta chain was recovered during a study of T-cell reconstitution after alpha-beta-depleted transplantation in children. Study-level points and caveats: Some patients showed high day-60 TCRbeta diversity, which derived from surviving recipient T cells and thymic progenitors. Among T cells one year after transplant, newly produced cells accounted for most counts and diversity.

Note on this clonotype: Its antigen remains unidentified.

The CDR3 totals 13 residues. Germline V CDR1 and CDR2: MNHEY, SVGEGT. V was trimmed by 2 bases and J by 5 bases, leaving 9 bases between them. During its preparation, the TCRbeta library received unique molecular identifiers. TCRdb ran MiXCR on the PCR reads and lists one entry per CDR3 protein. Among roughly 240,000 distinct CDR3 sequences listed, 6.5% to 9% were seen once. The chain has TRBV6-2 or TRBV6-3 and TRBJ1-2; no reliable D call. The source was PBMCs, mostly from graft donor cells, collected 180 days after TCRalphabeta/CD19-depleted stem cell transplant. The receptor was isolated from a male patient aged 10-17 years who had a stem cell transplant for acute lymphoblastic leukemia, so the T cells may come from the graft donor. CDR3 in amino acids: CASSYRQFYGYTF. DNA for the CDR3: TGTGCCAGCAGTTACCGGCAGTTTTATGGCTACACCTTC.